Listed below are T cell receptor beta chains from one sample, sequenced in a study of T cell repertoires in cytomegalovirus infection. From the reads, TCRdb called clonotypes with MiXCR, one entry per CDR3 protein. The sample has approximately 200,000 distinct CDR3 sequences, 28% seen once. Source material: PBMCs. The receptors derive from a human donor in good health (CMV status not recorded). Some clones in this sample may be carry-over from other donors' samples. Each CDR3 is given with its conserved first and last residue. D genes are given only for firm matches. For some rows the clone size is stated as once, few or many, or as a class when expanded; others skip it.

>TRBV29-1|TRBD1|NA|TRBJ2-2
TGCAGCGCCCGACAGGGGGCGGCCGGGGAGCTGTTTTTT
CSARQGAAGELFF
>TRBV7-8|NA|many|TRBJ2-5
TGTGCCAGCAGCTCCCCATCAGGATCCACATTGGTGCAAGAGACCCAGTACTTC
CASSSPSGSTLVQETQYF
>TRBV7-2|TRBD2|NA|TRBJ2-5
TGTGCCAGCAGCTTAAAAGCGGGGGGGCCGAAGACCCAGTACTTC
CASSLKAGGPKTQYF
>TRBV7-6|NA|NA|TRBJ2-2
TGTGCCAGCAGCTTAGTCCAGAACACCGGGGAGCTGTTTTTT
CASSLVQNTGELFF
>TRBV25-1|TRBD1|NA|TRBJ1-2
TGTGCCAGCACCTCTTCCGGGACAGAAGGGATTAACTATGGCTACACCTTC
CASTSSGTEGINYGYTF
>TRBV7-6|TRBD1|NA|TRBJ2-7
TGTGCCAGCAGCCCGCAGGGGGCCTCCTACGAGCAGTACTTC
CASSPQGASYEQYF
>TRBV7-2|NA|few|TRBJ2-1
TGTGCCAGCAGCTTACAGGGAATGCCCTACAATGAGCAGTTCTTC
CASSLQGMPYNEQFF
>TRBV4-2|TRBD1|NA|TRBJ2-3
TGTGCCAGCAGCCAAGATCTTTATCAGGGGGCCTCCGAGAGAAGCACAGATACGCAGTATTTT
CASSQDLYQGASERSTDTQYF
>TRBV12-3/TRBV12-4|TRBD1|NA|TRBJ2-2
TGTGCCAGCAGATTCTCAGGGGGCGAGGACACCGGGGAGCTGTTTTTT
CASRFSGGEDTGELFF
>TRBV12-3/TRBV12-4|NA|NA|TRBJ2-2
TGTGCCAGCAGTCTCCTGACTTCTGAGCTGTTTTTT
CASSLLTSELFF
>TRBV4-1|NA|NA|TRBJ2-1
TGCGCCAGCAGCCCCCACGGGGGCTTTTCCTACAATGAGCAGTTCTTC
CASSPHGGFSYNEQFF
>TRBV7-8|NA|many|TRBJ1-1
TGTGCCAGCAGCGGACCCGGAGGCATTAGGGACACTGAAGCTTTCTTT
CASSGPGGIRDTEAFF
>TRBV11-2|TRBD1|few|TRBJ1-2
TGTGCCAGCAAACCGGGACAGGAAAGCTATGGCTACACCTTC
CASKPGQESYGYTF
>TRBV20-1|TRBD1|NA|TRBJ1-2
TGCAGTGCTAGCCCCCGGACAGGGTCGGACTATGGCTACACCTTC
CSASPRTGSDYGYTF
>TRBV3-1|NA|NA|TRBJ2-1
TGTGCCAGCAGCCAAGCGGCGGCATCGGGCCAGTTCTTC
CASSQAAASGQFF
>TRBV5-1|TRBD1|NA|TRBJ2-7
TGCGCCAGCAGCTTGGCTATTAAAACCGGGACAGAGGCCTACGAGCAGTACTTC
CASSLAIKTGTEAYEQYF
>TRBV7-6|NA|NA|TRBJ1-4
TGTGCCAGCAGCTTTGGACACCTCGCAACTAATGAAAAACTGGTTTTT
CASSFGHLATNEKLVF